This TCR beta chain is drawn from a study of blood T cell repertoires in COVID-19. About the study: COVID-19 samples collected from the United States, Italy and Spain covered acute and convalescent phases. Nucleic acid was either cDNA or gDNA, and it came from T cells, B-cell-depleted T cells, or PBMCs.

In the authors' methods: Amplification from reference gene primers served as the basis for estimated nucleated cell counts. Only in-frame clones appear in the TCRdb table, and some are missing; sequencing was by immunoSEQ multiplex PCR. Clonal size and the V and J genes are those of that table, whereas D and trimming came from the DNA. The data contain over 20,000 clones, around 81% of them singletons. CDR1 and CDR2 from the germline V gene are SGHNT and YYREEE (reference sequence). This CDR3 contains 14 residues. V lost 0 bases to trimming and J lost 5 bases, with 8 bases between them. Sample: peripheral blood. The TCR originated in a man aged 65 to 79 with acute or convalescent COVID-19. The chain is built from TRBV5-4 and TRBJ2-2; D may be TRBD1 (6 bases). In DNA, the CDR3 is TGTGCCAGCAGCTTGGGGGGGCAAACCGGGGAGCTGTTTTTT. Translated: CASSLGGQTGELFF.